The 13 T cell receptor beta chains in this list originate from one sample, sequenced in a study of T cell changes during pregnancy in multiple sclerosis. The protocol was immunoSEQ multiplex PCR, while the TCRdb copy is restricted to in-frame clones and leaves out a portion. In the table there are about 41,000 clones, 89% of which are singletons. Sequenced here: CD4+ T cells from peripheral blood mononuclear cells, sampled in the first trimester of pregnancy. Every receptor here comes from a female donor with multiple sclerosis, enrolled in a pregnancy study.

The chain employs TRBV30 and TRBJ1-1, with D perhaps TRBD1 (5 bases). Trimming pared 0 bases from V and 0 bases from J, leaving 11 bases between. CDR1 is GTSNPN and CDR2 is SVGIG in the germline V gene (reference sequence). This CDR3 has 15 amino acids. CDR3 sequence reads: CAWSVLGPMNTEAFF. CDR3 sequence (DNA): TGTGCCTGGAGTGTACTGGGGCCTATGAACACTGAAGCTTTCTTT.

V gene TRBV5-4 combines with J gene TRBJ1-1; 7 bases fit TRBD1. Germline V CDR1 and CDR2: SGHNT, YYREEE (reference sequence). The CDR3 covers 14 residues. After removal of 2 bases from V and 1 base from J, the junction contained 2 bases not matched to a gene. CDR3 DNA: TGTGCCAGCAGCTTAAGGGACAGGAACACTGAAGCTTTCTTT. It is translated as CASSLRDRNTEAFF.

V gene TRBV29-1 combines with J gene TRBJ1-1, with TRBD1 matching 9 bases. V lost 1 base to trimming and J lost 11 bases; unmatched junction nucleotides: 11. CDR1 and CDR2 (germline): SQVTM, ANQGSEA. The CDR3 consists of 14 residues. The CDR3 is CSVEAQADRGRAFF. For the CDR3, the DNA is TGCAGCGTTGAAGCCCAGGCGGACAGGGGCCGTGCTTTCTTT.

The chain joins TRBV28 to TRBJ2-2, with D possibly matching TRBD2 (6 bases). Germline assignment: CDR1 MDHEN and CDR2 SYDVKM. Between the trimmed V and J ends, which lost 2 bases and 0 bases, there was a span of 13 bases. CDR3 length: 17 residues. The CDR3, as DNA: TGTGCCAGCAGTTTACTGCGGGACGGGCCGAACACCGGGGAGCTGTTTTTT. Encoded protein: CASSLLRDGPNTGELFF.

J is TRBJ2-2 and V is TRBV5-6, with D possibly TRBD1 on 5 matching bases. V was cut by 1 base and J by 2 bases, with 12 bases left in between. Looked up from germline, CDR1 is SGHDT and CDR2 is YYEEEE. The CDR3 sequence is 16 residues long. This CDR3 is CASSLTTAFNTGELFF. CDR3 coding DNA: TGTGCCAGCAGCTTGACGACAGCCTTTAACACCGGGGAGCTGTTTTTT. Drawing the rest from reference TRBV5-6 and TRBJ2-2, the complete variable domain is DAGVTQSPTHLIKTRGQQVTLRCSPKSGHDTVSWYQQALGQGPQFIFQYYEEEERQRGNFPDRFSGHQFPNYSSELNVNALLLGDSALYLCASSLTTAFNTGELFFGEGSRLTVL.

The chain couples TRBV5-1 to TRBJ2-5; TRBD2 matches 7 bases. CDR1 SGHRS and CDR2 YFSETQ come from the germline V gene. This CDR3 contains 16 residues. The trim removed 1 base at V and 4 bases at J, leaving 10 bases unmatched. Here the CDR3 reads CASSLYGVGGGETQYF. The CDR3 coding sequence is TGCGCCAGCAGCTTGTATGGTGTTGGGGGGGGAGAGACCCAGTACTTC.

The chain links TRBV4-3 to TRBJ2-2; TRBD1 is a possible D gene (6 bases). The V and J ends lost 6 bases and 1 base respectively, with 9 bases between them. Germline V CDR1 and CDR2: LGHNA, YSLEER. The CDR3 covers 14 residues. The CDR3 protein is CASREQGNTGELFF. The CDR3 nucleotides are TGCGCCAGCAGAGAACAGGGGAACACCGGGGAGCTGTTTTTT.

The chain combines TRBV6-6 with TRBJ2-4; tentatively, D is TRBD2 (5 bases). This CDR3 region has 14 residues. From germline, CDR1 is MNHNY and CDR2 SVGAGI (reference sequence). Trimming took 6 bases from V and 2 from J, leaving 11 bases between them. CDR3 DNA sequence: TGTGCCAGCAGCCTCACCGGGACCAAAAACATTCAGTACTTC. This codes for CASSLTGTKNIQYF.

V is TRBV5-4 and J is TRBJ1-1; maybe TRBD1 (5 bases). The CDR3 is made up of 15 amino acids. CDR1 is SGHNT and CDR2 is YYREEE in the germline V gene (reference sequence). Trimming removed 0 bases from V and 1 base from J, with 10 bases in between. The chain's CDR3 is CASSLDRYWNTEAFF. The CDR3 nucleotides read TGTGCCAGCAGCTTGGACAGGTACTGGAACACTGAAGCTTTCTTT.

The CDR3 DNA is TGTGCCAGCAGGCAAGTCGGCGGGAGGACTGAGCAGTTCTTC. This gives the protein CASRQVGGRTEQFF. This chain links TRBV7-8 with TRBJ2-1; 8 bases line up with TRBD2. The CDR3 sequence is 14 residues long. In germline, CDR1 is SGHVS, CDR2 FQNEAQ. Trimming took 6 bases from V and 9 from J; bases not matched to a gene: 10.

The rearrangement uses TRBV7-9 and TRBJ1-2; 11 bases agree with TRBD1. CDR3 length: 15 amino acids. The germline CDR1 and CDR2 sequences are SEHNR and FQNEAQ (reference sequence). The J segment lost 5 bases and the V segment lost 1 base, leaving 3 bases of the junction unmatched. CDR3 nucleotide sequence: TGTGCCAGCAGCTTAGACGGGACAGGGGGATATGGCTACACCTTC. Its translation: CASSLDGTGGYGYTF.

The rearrangement links TRBV19 to TRBJ2-6; perhaps TRBD2 as D (6 bases). V was shortened by 1 base and J by 2 bases, with 15 bases between the two germline ends. CDR3 length equals 18 residues. Germline CDR1 LNHDA, CDR2 SQIVND (reference sequence). As DNA, the CDR3 is TGTGCCAGTAGTATAGGTCTATCGTCGGGGGCTGGGGCCAACGTCCTGACTTTC. This translates into CASSIGLSSGAGANVLTF.

V and J are TRBV9 and TRBJ1-3; TRBD1 might be the D (6 bases). Germline V gene data show CDR1 as SGDLS and CDR2 as YYNGEE. This CDR3 has 14 residues. The V gene lost 3 bases and the J gene lost 4 bases, with 11 bases spanning the gap. For the CDR3, the DNA is TGTGCCAGCAGCGCACAGGGTACCGGAAACACCATATATTTT. As protein: CASSAQGTGNTIYF.